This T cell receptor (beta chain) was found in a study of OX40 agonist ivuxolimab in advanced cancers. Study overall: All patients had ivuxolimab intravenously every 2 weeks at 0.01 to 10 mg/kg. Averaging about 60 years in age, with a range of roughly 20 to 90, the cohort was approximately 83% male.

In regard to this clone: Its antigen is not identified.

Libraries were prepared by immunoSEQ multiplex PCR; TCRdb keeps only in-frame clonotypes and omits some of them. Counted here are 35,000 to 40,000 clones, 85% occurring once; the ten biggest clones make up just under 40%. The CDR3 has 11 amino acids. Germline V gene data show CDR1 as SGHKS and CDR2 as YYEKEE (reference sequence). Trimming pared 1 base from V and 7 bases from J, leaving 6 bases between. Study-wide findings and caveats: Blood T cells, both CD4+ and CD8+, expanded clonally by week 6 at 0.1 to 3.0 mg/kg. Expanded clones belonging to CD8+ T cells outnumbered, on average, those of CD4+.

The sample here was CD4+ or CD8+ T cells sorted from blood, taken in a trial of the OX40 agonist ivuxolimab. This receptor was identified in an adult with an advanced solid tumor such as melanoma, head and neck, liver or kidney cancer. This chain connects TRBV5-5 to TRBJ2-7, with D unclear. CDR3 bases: TGTGCCAGCAGCTTGTTGGAGGAGCAGTACTTC. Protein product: CASSLLEEQYF. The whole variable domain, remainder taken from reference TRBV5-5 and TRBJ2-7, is DAGVTQSPTHLIKTRGQQVTLRCSPISGHKSVSWYQQVLGQGPQFIFQYYEKEERGRGNFPDRFSARQFPNYSSELNVNALLLGDSALYLCASSLLEEQYFGPGTRLTVT.